These 11 T cell receptor beta chains share one sample of origin, sequenced in a study of blood T cells in healthy people across ages. With a J-beta primer mix and a sample-barcoded 5' primer, a second PCR ran roughly 6 to 11 cycles. TCRdb itself ran the 5' RACE reads through MiXCR, one entry per CDR3 protein. The sample lists about 1.7 million distinct CDR3 sequences, under 30% occurring once. What was sequenced was blood. The receptors were gathered from a woman in her 30s in good health.

Many counts were recorded for this clonotype. The V call is TRBV20-1, the J call TRBJ2-1; D is uncertain. The CDR3 runs 13 residues. With 6 bases removed from V and 3 bases from J, the gap between germline ends came to 12 bases. Looked up from germline, CDR1 is DFQATT and CDR2 is SNEGSKA (reference sequence). The CDR3, as DNA: TGCAGTGCCCTTCTGCCGGACTACAATGAGCAGTTCTTC. Translation: CSALLPDYNEQFF.

With respect to this clonotype: A much larger clone differs by one base, so this may be a read error. The chain joins TRBV12-3 or TRBV12-4 to TRBJ2-1, with a weak D call TRBD1 (6 bases). The CDR3 sequence is 14 residues long. V gave up 6 bases and J gave up 13 bases, with 22 bases separating them. CDR3 region: CASSLLQGSETQFF. Here the CDR3 DNA reads TGTGCCAGCAGCCTACTCCAGGGGTCGGAGACCCAGTTCTTC.

This chain joins TRBV10-3 and TRBJ1-3; 7 nucleotides line up with TRBD1. The V and J ends lost 2 bases and 4 bases, in that order; junction bases with no gene match: 11. Germline values: CDR1 ENHRY, CDR2 SYGVKD. The CDR3 covers 17 residues. The DNA for the CDR3 is TGTGCCATCAGTGAGCGACAGAACACAGGGGACGGAAACACCATATATTTT. Amino acid sequence: CAISERQNTGDGNTIYF.

The chain couples TRBV25-1 to TRBJ1-1, with 8 bases lining up with TRBD1. Germline V gene data show CDR1 as MGHDK and CDR2 as SYGVNS. The ends lost 6 bases at V and 5 bases at J; junction bases unmatched: 11. This CDR3 spans 15 amino acids. The CDR3 loop is CASSAGGIGKTEAFF. In DNA form, the CDR3 reads TGTGCCAGCAGCGCAGGGGGCATTGGGAAGACTGAAGCTTTCTTT.

This clonotype was recorded at least ten times. CDR3 bases: TGTGCCAGCTCACCGGGCCTCGCGGCCAACGTCCTGACTTTC. Translating it yields CASSPGLAANVLTF. The rearrangement joins TRBV18 to TRBJ2-6, with unresolved D. CDR1 is KGHSH and CDR2 is LQKENI in the germline V gene. V lost 3 bases to trimming and J lost 6 bases, with 9 bases between them. The CDR3 runs to 14 residues.

The chain has TRBV5-5 and TRBJ1-2; no firm D call. Germline-derived CDR1 and CDR2 are SGHKS and YYEKEE (reference sequence). The V end lost 2 bases, the J end lost 6 bases, and 17 bases lay between the germline ends. This CDR3 has 15 residues. The CDR3, as DNA: TGTGCCAGCAGCTTCCCCGGTCGGGAACGACATGGCTACACCTTC. Translated, it gives CASSFPGRERHGYTF.

This sequence joins TRBV12-3 or TRBV12-4 and TRBJ2-3; D is unclear. The CDR3 sequence is 14 residues long. V shed 2 bases and J shed 6 bases, with 12 bases lying between them. The CDR3 DNA reads as TGTGCCAGCAGTTTATTTGGCTCTCAGGATACGCAGTATTTT. Its translation is CASSLFGSQDTQYF.

This clonotype was seen a handful of times. The J gene is TRBJ1-6, the V gene TRBV7-2; D not certain. The CDR3 runs to 14 residues. In germline, CDR1 is SGHTA, CDR2 FQGNSA. Trimming took off 5 bases at V and 7 bases at J, with 12 bases between the two ends. The CDR3 here is CASSHQNRNSPLHF. CDR3 coding DNA: TGTGCCAGCAGCCACCAGAACCGCAATTCACCCCTCCACTTT.

This clonotype was detected only a few times. The chain has TRBV12-3 or TRBV12-4 and TRBJ2-3; TRBD1 matches at 11 bases. CDR3 length equals 15 residues. The V segment lost 4 bases and the J segment 8 bases; nucleotides outside the gene matches: 8. CDR3 region: CASSSRTGGLGTQYF. For the CDR3, the DNA is TGTGCCAGCAGTTCCAGGACAGGGGGCTTGGGTACGCAGTATTTT.

Many counts were recorded for this clonotype. The chain carries TRBV7-2 and TRBJ2-5; D perhaps matches TRBD2 (5 bases). CDR3 length: 13 residues. Germline CDR1 and CDR2: SGHTA and FQGNSA. Deletions cut 3 bases from V and 1 base from J, with 6 bases between. The CDR3 is CASSFEGQETQYF. CDR3 in DNA: TGTGCCAGCAGCTTTGAGGGCCAAGAGACCCAGTACTTC. Complete variable domain (other parts from reference TRBV7-2 and TRBJ2-5): GAGVSQSPSNKVTEKGKDVELRCDPISGHTALYWYRQSLGQGLEFLIYFQGNSAPDKSGLPSDRFSAERTGGSVSTLTIQRTQQEDSAVYLCASSFEGQETQYFGPGTRLLVL.

This clonotype was recorded a few times. The gene calls are TRBV12-3 or TRBV12-4 and TRBJ2-3; 10 positions agree with TRBD2. The CDR3 loop spans 14 amino acids. The V segment lost 4 bases and the J segment 5 bases; nucleotides outside the gene matches: 3. DNA for the CDR3: TGTGCCAGCAGTTCAGCGGGGGGGCAAGATACGCAGTATTTT. It is translated as CASSSAGGQDTQYF.